Here is one T cell receptor beta chain with its context. Using immunoSEQ multiplex PCR, the repertoire was profiled, and TCRdb retains in-frame clones only, with some absent. This repertoire shows approximately 41,000 clones, around 90% found once; its top ten account for approximately 21%. CDR1 is MNHEY, CDR2 SVGAGI, per germline. The junction had 9 bases not matched to a gene; V was cut back by 5 bases and J by 8 bases. This CDR3 has 14 amino acids. This sample is drawn from a study of blood T cell repertoires in COVID-19. The sequenced sample consisted of peripheral blood. This TCR came from a man aged 45-65 years with active COVID-19. The chain links TRBV6-5 to TRBJ2-1, with 7 bases aligning to TRBD1. The CDR3 loop is CASSRIPTGDEQFF. The CDR3 DNA sequence: TGTGCCAGCAGTCGCATTCCTACAGGGGATGAGCAGTTCTTC.